This T cell receptor (beta chain) was captured by sequencing in a study of shared clonotypes between healthy human individuals. This clone was observed a single time. This table comes from immunoSEQ multiplex PCR, and its TCRdb copy is limited to in-frame clones, with some not included. Of over 850,000 clones listed, roughly 74% were seen once; the top ten hold more than 0.55%. The CDR3 runs to 13 residues. V lost 0 bases and J lost 5, with 5 bases in between. The germline V gene has CDR1 SGHAT and CDR2 FQNNGV. This chain uses TRBV11-2 with TRBJ2-4; maybe TRBD1 (5 bases). Sequencing was done on a sample of memory CD4+ T cells from PBMCs. Subset reported: CD45RA-negative fraction. This clonotype was obtained from a man between 18 and 35 years old in good health. Some clones in this sample may be carry-over from other donors' samples. Here the CDR3 reads CASSLDRENIQYF. The CDR3 DNA follows: TGTGCCAGCAGCTTAGACAGGGAAAACATTCAGTACTTC.